Sequencing of this T cell receptor beta chain was carried out in a study of T cell responses to AZD1222 COVID-19 vaccine. Trimming took 4 bases from V and 4 from J; bases not matched to a gene: 7. Germline V gives CDR1 KGHSH, CDR2 LQKENI. The CDR3 extends over 15 amino acids. Remarks on this clone: Its antigen remains unknown.

The study's findings and limits: Distributed over spike, vaccine-associated CD4 TCRs predominated at 160-218 and 743-854. Donors were largely white British and mainly female; clonal diversity was possibly underestimated. Repertoires were obtained only post-peak T cell response. Just five to seven people given AZD1222 tested seropositive at baseline.

Sequenced by immunoSEQ multiplex PCR; TCRdb stores in-frame clones only, minus some. Among under 130,000 clones listed, 80% to 95% were seen once. V and J are TRBV18 and TRBJ2-7; TRBD2 agrees at 10 bases. Sequenced here: peripheral blood, sampled on day 0 of AZD1222 vaccination. This TCR was sampled from an adult in good health. This CDR3 reads CASSQLAGKGYEQYF. As DNA, the CDR3 is TGTGCCAGCTCACAACTAGCGGGGAAGGGTTACGAGCAGTACTTC.